The rows below give T cell receptor beta chains drawn from one sample of a study of T cell responses to AZD1222 COVID-19 vaccine. TCRdb's table, derived via immunoSEQ multiplex PCR, lists solely in-frame clones and lacks some. The sample has about 130,000 clones, 87% seen once; the top ten hold roughly 1.5%. The sample here was peripheral blood, taken on day 0 of AZD1222 vaccination. The receptors stem from an adult in good health. The CDR3 runs from the conserved cysteine through the conserved F or W. The order of the fields is clone size, D gene, V gene, J gene, CDR3 DNA, CDR3 protein. D genes are given only for firm matches. Clone sizes are given selectively: once, few, many, or a class where the clone is expanded.

>-|-|TRBV28|TRBJ1-1
TGTGCCAGCAGTAAAGCTGGGGGAAGGAACACTGAAGCTTTCTTT
CASSKAGGRNTEAFF
>-|-|TRBV5-6|TRBJ1-2
TGTGCCAGCAGCTTGGGGTCGACTGACTATGGCTACACCTTC
CASSLGSTDYGYTF
>-|-|TRBV7-2|TRBJ1-4
TGTGCCAGCAGCTTCCTAGGCCGGGCAACTAATGAAAAACTGTTTTTT
CASSFLGRATNEKLFF
>-|TRBD1|TRBV5-8|TRBJ1-2
TGTGCCAGCAGCTTGCCCGGGGCAGGGGGCTATGGTGGCTACACCTTC
CASSLPGAGGYGGYTF
>-|-|TRBV24-1|TRBJ2-1
TGTGCCACCAGTGTTTACAATGAGCAGTTCTTC
CATSVYNEQFF
>-|TRBD1|TRBV14|TRBJ1-4
TGTGCCAGCAGCCAGGCGGGACAGTTTAATGAAAAACTGTTTTTT
CASSQAGQFNEKLFF
>-|TRBD1|TRBV19|TRBJ1-2
TGTGCCAGTAGTATCGGAGGGACAGGGGGCCATGGCTACACCTTC
CASSIGGTGGHGYTF
>once|TRBD2|TRBV9|TRBJ2-3
TGTGCCAGCAGCGTCCCGACTAGCGGGGAAACAGATACGCAGTATTTT
CASSVPTSGETDTQYF
>-|-|TRBV12-3/TRBV12-4|TRBJ1-1
TGTGCCAGCAGTTTAAGGGGGACTGAAGCTTTCTTT
CASSLRGTEAFF
>-|-|TRBV7-8|TRBJ2-7
TGTGCCAGCAGCTTACCTTCGTTCCCCCACGAGCAGTACTTC
CASSLPSFPHEQYF